In its sample, the clone carrying this T cell receptor (beta chain) was seen many times. These data originate in a study of patients and donors after allogeneic stem cell transplantation. Each CDR3 protein gets one entry after TCRdb re-called the RT-PCR reads with MiXCR. Found here are about 210,000 distinct CDR3 sequences, about 38% of them singletons; the top ten hold roughly 10%. The V gene lost 2 bases and the J gene lost 2 bases, with 17 bases spanning the gap. The CDR3 contains 17 residues. CDR1 and CDR2 from the germline V gene are SGHTA and FQGNSA. The clonotype comes from a human donor who was either an allogeneic HSCT recipient or a stem cell or donor lymphocyte infusion donor (not recorded which). It is not recorded whose cells these are; they may come from a transplant donor. This chain joins TRBV7-2 and TRBJ2-3; D is unclear. The sequencing input was blood, either unsorted or a sorted T cell fraction (not recorded which). CDR3 coding DNA: TGTGCCAGCAGCTTATCGGGCATTCCCCAATTCACAGATACGCAGTATTTT. The encoded protein is CASSLSGIPQFTDTQYF.